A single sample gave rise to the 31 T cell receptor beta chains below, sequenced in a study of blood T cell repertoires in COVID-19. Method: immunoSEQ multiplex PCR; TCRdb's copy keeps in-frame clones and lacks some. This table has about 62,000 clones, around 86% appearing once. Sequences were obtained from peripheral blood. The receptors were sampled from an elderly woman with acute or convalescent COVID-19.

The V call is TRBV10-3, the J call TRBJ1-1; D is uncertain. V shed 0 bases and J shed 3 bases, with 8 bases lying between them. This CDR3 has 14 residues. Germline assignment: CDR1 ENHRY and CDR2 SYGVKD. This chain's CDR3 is CAISESRGDTEAFF. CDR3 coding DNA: TGTGCCATCAGTGAGTCTCGGGGAGACACTGAAGCTTTCTTT.

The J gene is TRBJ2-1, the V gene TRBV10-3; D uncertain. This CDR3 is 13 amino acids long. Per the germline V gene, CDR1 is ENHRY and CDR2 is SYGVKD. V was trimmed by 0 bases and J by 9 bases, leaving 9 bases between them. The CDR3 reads CAISESVVSEQFF. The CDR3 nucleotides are TGTGCCATCAGTGAGTCGGTGGTCAGTGAGCAGTTCTTC.

The CDR3 sequence is CAWSVQGFTDTQYF. In DNA, the CDR3 is TGTGCCTGGAGTGTTCAGGGGTTCACAGATACGCAGTATTTT. The genes are TRBV30 and TRBJ2-3, with a possible D match to TRBD1 (6 bases). Trimming took off 0 bases at V and 2 bases at J, with 9 bases between the two ends. The CDR3 is 14 amino acids. The germline CDR1 and CDR2 sequences are GTSNPN and SVGIG (reference sequence). The full variable domain, completed using reference TRBV30 and TRBJ2-3, is SQTIHQWPATLVQPVGSPLSLECTVEGTSNPNLYWYRQAAGRGLQLLFYSVGIGQISSEVPQNLSASRPQDRQFILSSKKLLLSDSGFYLCAWSVQGFTDTQYFGPGTRLTVL.

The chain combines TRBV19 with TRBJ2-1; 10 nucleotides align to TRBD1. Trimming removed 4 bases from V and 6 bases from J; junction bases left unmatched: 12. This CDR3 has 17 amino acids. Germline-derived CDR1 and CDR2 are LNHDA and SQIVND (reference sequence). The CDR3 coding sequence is TGTGCCAGTAGTACCCTTCATCGGGGACAGGGGCCCAATGAGCAGTTCTTC. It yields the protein CASSTLHRGQGPNEQFF.

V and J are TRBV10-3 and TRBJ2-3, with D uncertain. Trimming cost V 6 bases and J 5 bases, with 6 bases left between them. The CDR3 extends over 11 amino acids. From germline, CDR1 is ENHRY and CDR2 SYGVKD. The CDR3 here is CAIRGVDTQYF. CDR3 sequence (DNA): TGTGCCATCAGGGGCGTAGATACGCAGTATTTT.

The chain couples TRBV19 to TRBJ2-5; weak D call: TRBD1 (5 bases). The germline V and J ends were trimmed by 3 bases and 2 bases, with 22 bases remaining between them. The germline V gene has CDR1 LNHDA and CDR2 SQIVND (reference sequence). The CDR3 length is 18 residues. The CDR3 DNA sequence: TGTGCCAGTAGTATGCGGACCCGACTTGTAAGGGGACAAGAGACCCAGTACTTC. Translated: CASSMRTRLVRGQETQYF.

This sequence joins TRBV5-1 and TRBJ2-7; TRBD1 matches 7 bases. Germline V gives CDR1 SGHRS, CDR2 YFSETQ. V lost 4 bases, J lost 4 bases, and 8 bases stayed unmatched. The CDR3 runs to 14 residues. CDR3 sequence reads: CASSNQGQMYEQYF. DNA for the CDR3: TGCGCCAGCAGCAATCAGGGACAGATGTACGAGCAGTACTTC.

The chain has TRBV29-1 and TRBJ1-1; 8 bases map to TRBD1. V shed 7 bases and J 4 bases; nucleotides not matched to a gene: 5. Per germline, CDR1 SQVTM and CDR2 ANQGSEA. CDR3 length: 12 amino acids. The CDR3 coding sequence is TGCAGCGGAACAGGGGGACGCACTGAAGCTTTCTTT. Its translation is CSGTGGRTEAFF.

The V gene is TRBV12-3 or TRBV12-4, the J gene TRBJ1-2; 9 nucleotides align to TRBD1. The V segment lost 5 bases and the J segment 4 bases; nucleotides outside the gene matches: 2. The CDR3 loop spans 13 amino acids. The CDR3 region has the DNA TGTGCCAGCAGTATGGGACAGGGCTATGGCTACACCTTC. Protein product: CASSMGQGYGYTF.

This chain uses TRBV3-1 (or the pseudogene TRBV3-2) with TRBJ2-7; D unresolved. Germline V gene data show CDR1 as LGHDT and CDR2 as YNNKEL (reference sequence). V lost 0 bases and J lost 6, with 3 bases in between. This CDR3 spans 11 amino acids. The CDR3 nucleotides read TGTGCCAGCAGCCAAGATCGCGAGCAGTACTTC. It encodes CASSQDREQYF.

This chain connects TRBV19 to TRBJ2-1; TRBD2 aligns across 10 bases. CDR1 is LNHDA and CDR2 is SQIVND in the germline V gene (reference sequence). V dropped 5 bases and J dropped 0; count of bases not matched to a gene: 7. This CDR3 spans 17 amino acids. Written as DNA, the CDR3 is TGTGCCAGTAGTCAGATAGCGGGGGGAAGCTCCTACAATGAGCAGTTCTTC. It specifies CASSQIAGGSSYNEQFF.

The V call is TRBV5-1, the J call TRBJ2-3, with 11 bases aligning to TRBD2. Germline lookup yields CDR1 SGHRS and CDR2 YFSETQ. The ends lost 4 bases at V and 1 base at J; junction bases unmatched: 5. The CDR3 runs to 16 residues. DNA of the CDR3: TGCGCCAGCAGCCCGGGGGGACTAGCGGGCACAGATACGCAGTATTTT. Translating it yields CASSPGGLAGTDTQYF.

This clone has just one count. The CDR3 loop reads CASSPLWGTGDQPQHF. CDR3 DNA: TGTGCCAGTAGTCCATTGTGGGGGACAGGTGATCAGCCCCAGCATTTT. The rearrangement links TRBV19 to TRBJ1-5, with 8 nucleotides matching TRBD1. The CDR3 length is 16 residues. The V segment lost 5 bases and the J segment 5 bases; nucleotides outside the gene matches: 11. CDR1 is LNHDA, CDR2 SQIVND, per germline (reference sequence).

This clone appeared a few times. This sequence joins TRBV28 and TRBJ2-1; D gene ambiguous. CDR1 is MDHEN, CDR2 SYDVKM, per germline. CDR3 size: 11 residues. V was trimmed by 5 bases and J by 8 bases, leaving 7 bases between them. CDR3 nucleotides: TGTGCCAGCAGTCCTCAGTATGAGCAGTTCTTC. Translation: CASSPQYEQFF. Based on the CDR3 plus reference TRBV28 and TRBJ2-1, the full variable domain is DVKVTQSSRYLVKRTGEKVFLECVQDMDHENMFWYRQDPGLGLRLIYFSYDVKMKEKGDIPEGYSVSREKKERFSLILESASTNQTSMYLCASSPQYEQFFGPGTRLTVL.

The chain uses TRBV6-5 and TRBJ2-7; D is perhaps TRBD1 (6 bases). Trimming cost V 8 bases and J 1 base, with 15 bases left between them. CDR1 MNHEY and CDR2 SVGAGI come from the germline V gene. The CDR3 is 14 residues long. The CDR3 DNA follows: TGTGCCAGCGGGAACCAGGACAGTTCCTACGAGCAGTACTTC. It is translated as CASGNQDSSYEQYF.

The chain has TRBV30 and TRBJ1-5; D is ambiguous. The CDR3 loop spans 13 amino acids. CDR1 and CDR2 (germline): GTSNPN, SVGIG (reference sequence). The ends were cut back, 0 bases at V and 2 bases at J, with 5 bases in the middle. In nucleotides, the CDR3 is TGTGCCTGGAGTGTACTTGGCAATCAGCCCCAGCATTTT. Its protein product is CAWSVLGNQPQHF.

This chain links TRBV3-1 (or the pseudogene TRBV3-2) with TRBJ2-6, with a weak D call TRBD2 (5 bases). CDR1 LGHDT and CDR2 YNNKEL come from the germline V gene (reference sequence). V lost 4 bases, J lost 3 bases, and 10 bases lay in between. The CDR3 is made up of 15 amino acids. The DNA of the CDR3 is TGTGCCAGCAGCCCTTTAGCGAGTGGGGCCAACGTCCTGACTTTC. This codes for CASSPLASGANVLTF.

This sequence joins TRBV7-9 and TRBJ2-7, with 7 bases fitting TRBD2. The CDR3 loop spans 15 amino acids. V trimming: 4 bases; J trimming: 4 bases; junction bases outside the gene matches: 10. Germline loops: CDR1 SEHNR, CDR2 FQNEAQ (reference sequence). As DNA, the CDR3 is TGTGCCAGCAGCTCAAGCGGGAAGGTTAGTTACGAGCAGTACTTC. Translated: CASSSSGKVSYEQYF.

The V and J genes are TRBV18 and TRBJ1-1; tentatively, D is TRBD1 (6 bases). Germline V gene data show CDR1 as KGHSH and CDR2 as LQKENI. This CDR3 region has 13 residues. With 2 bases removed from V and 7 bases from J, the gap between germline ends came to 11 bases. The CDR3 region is CASSPRGGDEAFF. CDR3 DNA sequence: TGTGCCAGCTCACCAAGGGGGGGCGATGAAGCTTTCTTT.

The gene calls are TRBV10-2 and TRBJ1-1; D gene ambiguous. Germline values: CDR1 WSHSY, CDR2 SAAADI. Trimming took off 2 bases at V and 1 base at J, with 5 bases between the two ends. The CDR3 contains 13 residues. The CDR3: CASSEARNTEAFF. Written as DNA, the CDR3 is TGCGCCAGCAGTGAGGCGAGGAACACTGAAGCTTTCTTT.

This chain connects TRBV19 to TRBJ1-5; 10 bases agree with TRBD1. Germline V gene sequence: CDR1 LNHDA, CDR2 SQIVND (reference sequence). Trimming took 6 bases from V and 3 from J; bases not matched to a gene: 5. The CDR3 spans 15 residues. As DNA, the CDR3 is TGTGCCAGTAGCCCGGACAGGGGGTACAATCAGCCCCAGCATTTT. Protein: CASSPDRGYNQPQHF.

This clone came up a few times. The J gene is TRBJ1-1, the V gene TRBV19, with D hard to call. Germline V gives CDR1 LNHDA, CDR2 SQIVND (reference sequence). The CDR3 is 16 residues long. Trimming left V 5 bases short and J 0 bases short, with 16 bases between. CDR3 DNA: TGTGCCAGTAGTTTACCCTTCAGAACAATGAACACTGAAGCTTTCTTT. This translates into CASSLPFRTMNTEAFF.

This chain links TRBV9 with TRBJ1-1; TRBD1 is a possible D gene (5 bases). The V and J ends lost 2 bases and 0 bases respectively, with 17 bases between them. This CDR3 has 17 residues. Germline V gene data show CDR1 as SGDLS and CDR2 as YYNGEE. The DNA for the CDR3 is TGTGCCAGCAGCGTCCGGGCAGGGCGCGGAATGAACACTGAAGCTTTCTTT. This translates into CASSVRAGRGMNTEAFF.

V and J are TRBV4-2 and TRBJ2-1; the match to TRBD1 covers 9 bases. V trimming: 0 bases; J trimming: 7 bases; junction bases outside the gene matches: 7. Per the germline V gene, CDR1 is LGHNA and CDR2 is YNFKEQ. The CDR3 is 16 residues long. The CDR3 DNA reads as TGTGCCAGCAGCCAAGATCTGGGGACAGGGTGGAATGAGCAGTTCTTC. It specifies CASSQDLGTGWNEQFF.

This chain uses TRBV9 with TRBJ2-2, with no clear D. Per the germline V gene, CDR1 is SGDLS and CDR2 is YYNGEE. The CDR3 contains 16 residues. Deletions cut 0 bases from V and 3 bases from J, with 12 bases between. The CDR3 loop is CASSVASRLHTGELFF. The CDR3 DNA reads TGTGCCAGCAGCGTAGCCTCGCGCCTGCACACCGGGGAGCTGTTTTTT.

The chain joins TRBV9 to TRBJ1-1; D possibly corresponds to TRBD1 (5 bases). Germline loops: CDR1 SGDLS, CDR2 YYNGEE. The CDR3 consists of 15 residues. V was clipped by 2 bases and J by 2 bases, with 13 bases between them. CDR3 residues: CASSVQDKPNTEAFF. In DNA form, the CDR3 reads TGTGCCAGCAGCGTCCAGGACAAACCCAACACTGAAGCTTTCTTT.

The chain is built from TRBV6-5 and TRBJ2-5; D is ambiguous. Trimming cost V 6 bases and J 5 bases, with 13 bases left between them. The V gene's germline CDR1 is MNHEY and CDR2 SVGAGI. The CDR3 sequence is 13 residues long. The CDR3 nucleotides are TGTGCCAGCAGAACTGGGCCCAAGGAGACCCAGTACTTC. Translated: CASRTGPKETQYF.

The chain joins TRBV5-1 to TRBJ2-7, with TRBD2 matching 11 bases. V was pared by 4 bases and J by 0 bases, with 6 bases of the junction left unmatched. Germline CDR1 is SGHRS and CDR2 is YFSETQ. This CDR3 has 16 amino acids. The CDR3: CASSVIAGGSSYEQYF. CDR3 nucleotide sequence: TGCGCCAGCAGCGTAATAGCGGGAGGGAGCTCCTACGAGCAGTACTTC. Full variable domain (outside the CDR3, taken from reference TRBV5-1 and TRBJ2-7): KAGVTQTPRYLIKTRGQQVTLSCSPISGHRSVSWYQQTPGQGLQFLFEYFSETQRNKGNFPGRFSGRQFSNSRSEMNVSTLELGDSALYLCASSVIAGGSSYEQYFGPGTRLTVT.

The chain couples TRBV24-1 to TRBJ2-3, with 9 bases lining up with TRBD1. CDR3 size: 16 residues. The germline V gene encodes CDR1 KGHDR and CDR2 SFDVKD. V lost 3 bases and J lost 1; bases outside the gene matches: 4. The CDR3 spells CATSDDWTGGTDTQYF. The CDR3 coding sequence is TGTGCCACCAGTGATGACTGGACAGGGGGCACAGATACGCAGTATTTT.

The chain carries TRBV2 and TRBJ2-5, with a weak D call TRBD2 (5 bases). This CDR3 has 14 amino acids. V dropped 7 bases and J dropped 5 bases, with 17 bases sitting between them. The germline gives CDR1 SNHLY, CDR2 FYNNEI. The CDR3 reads CASTVLPGEETQYF. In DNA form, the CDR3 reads TGTGCCAGCACCGTCCTTCCCGGGGAGGAGACCCAGTACTTC.

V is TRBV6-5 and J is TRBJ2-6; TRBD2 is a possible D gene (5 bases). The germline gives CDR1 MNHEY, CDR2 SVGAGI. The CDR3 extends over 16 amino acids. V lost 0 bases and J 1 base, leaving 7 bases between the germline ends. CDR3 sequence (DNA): TGTGCCAGCAGTTACTCTTGGGAGTCTGGGGCCAACGTCCTGACTTTC. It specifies CASSYSWESGANVLTF.